These 15 T cell receptor beta chains came from one sample sequenced in a study of blood T cells in healthy people across ages. Together with a sample-barcoded 5' primer, a J-beta primer mix was included in a second PCR lasting about 6 to 11 cycles. TCRdb used MiXCR to reprocess the 5' RACE reads, holding one entry per CDR3 protein. The table has about 1.6 million distinct CDR3 sequences, almost 35% seen once. Sequencing was carried out using blood. These receptors were taken from a woman aged 25-40 years in good health.

The chain has TRBV6-5 and TRBJ2-1; 7 bases map to TRBD2. The DNA end is a closer match to TRBJ2-7, so the J assignment may be wrong. Germline CDR1 reads MNHEY; CDR2 reads SVGAGI. This CDR3 has 16 residues. The CDR3: CASSYGQLAAYNEQYF. CDR3 DNA sequence: TGTGCCAGCAGTTACGGGCAGCTAGCGGCCTACAATGAGCAGTACTTC.

The table lists this clonotype with a count of one. The CDR3 nucleotides read TGTGCCAGCAGCTTAGAAGGGACAGGGGGCTGGGAGGCCCAGTACTTC. Translated, it gives CASSLEGTGGWEAQYF. V and J are TRBV7-2 and TRBJ2-7; 12 nucleotides agree with TRBD1. Germline CDR1 reads SGHTA; CDR2 reads FQGNSA. Losses at the gene ends were 1 base for V and 10 bases for J; bases not matched to a gene: 11. The CDR3 has 16 residues.

The chain recombines TRBV9 with TRBJ1-1; no reliable D call. Trimming left V 4 bases short and J 2 bases short, with 21 bases between. Looked up from germline, CDR1 is SGDLS and CDR2 is YYNGEE. The CDR3 covers 17 residues. Written as DNA, the CDR3 is TGTGCCAGCAGCCTGTCGGTCCAGGCCCACGACAACACTGAAGCTTTCTTT. Protein: CASSLSVQAHDNTEAFF.

This clonotype has a handful of counts. The chain uses TRBV18 and TRBJ1-2; no definite D call. Trimming removed 3 bases from V and 0 bases from J, with 8 bases in between. Per the germline V gene, CDR1 is KGHSH and CDR2 is LQKENI. The CDR3 covers 14 residues. Here the CDR3 reads CASSPWQSNYGYTF. The CDR3 coding sequence is TGTGCCAGCTCACCGTGGCAGTCTAACTATGGCTACACCTTC.

This clonotype was seen repeatedly, ten times or more. This chain connects TRBV29-1 to TRBJ1-5; maybe TRBD1 (6 bases). From germline, CDR1 is SQVTM and CDR2 ANQGSEA. CDR3 size: 13 residues. With 4 bases removed from V and 0 bases from J, the gap between germline ends came to 7 bases. CDR3 in amino acids: CSVGQVSNQPQHF. CDR3 nucleotides: TGCAGCGTTGGACAGGTTAGCAATCAGCCCCAGCATTTT.

The chain recombines TRBV9 with TRBJ2-5; 11 bases agree with TRBD2. The CDR3 is made up of 17 amino acids. J was trimmed by 2 bases and V by 8 bases; bases with no gene match: 14. Germline CDR1 SGDLS, CDR2 YYNGEE. CDR3 residues: CASSYPGLAGLQETQYF. The CDR3 nucleotides read TGTGCCAGTAGCTACCCCGGACTAGCGGGCCTGCAAGAGACCCAGTACTTC. Based on the CDR3 plus reference TRBV9 and TRBJ2-5, the full variable domain is DSGVTQTPKHLITATGQRVTLRCSPRSGDLSVYWYQQSLDQGLQFLIQYYNGEERAKGNILERFSAQQFPDLHSELNLSSLELGDSALYFCASSYPGLAGLQETQYFGPGTRLLVL.

This rearrangement joins TRBV7-9 to TRBJ2-2; 12 bases are a match to TRBD2. Trimming took 4 bases from V and 0 from J; bases not matched to a gene: 6. This CDR3 is built from 18 residues. Germline CDR1 and CDR2: SEHNR and FQNEAQ (reference sequence). The CDR3: CASSSGLAGNANTGELFF. CDR3 nucleotide sequence: TGTGCCAGCAGCTCTGGACTAGCGGGGAACGCGAACACCGGGGAGCTGTTTTTT.

This chain uses TRBV6-5 with TRBJ1-1; unclear D gene. Germline values: CDR1 MNHEY, CDR2 SVGAGI. V shed 7 bases and J shed 2 bases, with 17 bases lying between them. There are 15 residues in the CDR3. This CDR3 is CASMSPREGNTEAFF. DNA of the CDR3: TGTGCCAGCATGTCCCCGAGGGAGGGTAACACTGAAGCTTTCTTT.

This chain connects TRBV25-1 to TRBJ1-4, with D perhaps matching TRBD1 (6 bases). This CDR3 has 16 amino acids. From germline, CDR1 is MGHDK and CDR2 SYGVNS. Trimming cost V 3 bases and J 2 bases, with 13 bases left between them. This CDR3 is CASSEPRGPTNEKLFF. The DNA of the CDR3 is TGTGCCAGCAGTGAGCCGCGGGGGCCGACTAATGAAAAACTGTTTTTT.

V is TRBV5-1 and J is TRBJ2-3, with 9 bases lining up with TRBD2. This CDR3 comprises 18 residues. CDR1 and CDR2 (germline): SGHRS, YFSETQ. V shed 7 bases, J shed 0 bases, and the junction held 15 bases outside the gene matches. DNA for the CDR3: TGCGCCAGCGGAAGTAATGGGCTAGCGGGATCTAGCACAGATACGCAGTATTTT. Its protein is CASGSNGLAGSSTDTQYF.

This rearrangement joins TRBV7-9 to TRBJ2-1, with TRBD2 identical over 14 bases. CDR1 is SEHNR and CDR2 is FQNEAQ in the germline V gene (reference sequence). The CDR3 extends over 15 amino acids. The junction had 4 bases not matched to a gene; V was cut back by 4 bases and J by 8 bases. This chain's CDR3 is CASSSEGLAGDEQFF. CDR3 sequence (DNA): TGTGCCAGCAGCTCCGAGGGACTAGCGGGAGATGAGCAGTTCTTC.

This clonotype was detected a few times. The chain is built from TRBV6-2 or TRBV6-3 and TRBJ1-4; D is ambiguous. Trimming took off 0 bases at V and 0 bases at J, with 11 bases between the two ends. CDR1 and CDR2 (germline): MNHEY, SVGEGT. This CDR3 has 17 amino acids. Here the CDR3 reads CASSYSIRLATNEKLFF. The CDR3 DNA reads TGTGCCAGCAGTTACTCGATAAGACTAGCAACTAATGAAAAACTGTTTTTT.

This clonotype was detected a few times. The chain links TRBV3-1 to TRBJ2-7; D unresolved. The V and J ends lost 3 bases and 2 bases respectively, with 11 bases between them. Germline V CDR1 and CDR2: LGHDT, YNNKEL (reference sequence). The CDR3 totals 14 residues. CDR3 sequence: CASSHPTVTYEQYF. The CDR3 DNA follows: TGTGCCAGCAGCCACCCAACGGTAACCTACGAGCAGTACTTC.

The V and J genes are TRBV5-1 and TRBJ2-1; D possibly corresponds to TRBD2 (6 bases). From germline, CDR1 is SGHRS and CDR2 YFSETQ. The CDR3 consists of 14 residues. V lost 0 bases to trimming and J lost 8 bases, with 12 bases between them. The CDR3 region is CASSLGTTGDEQFF. DNA for the CDR3: TGCGCCAGCAGCTTGGGGACTACCGGCGATGAGCAGTTCTTC.

The V gene is TRBV30, the J gene TRBJ2-3; no clear D. The CDR3 has 13 amino acids. Germline V lookup: CDR1 GTSNPN, CDR2 SVGIG (reference sequence). V was shortened by 0 bases and J by 3 bases, with 7 bases between the two germline ends. DNA for the CDR3: TGTGCCTGGAGTGTTTTCCGTACAGATACGCAGTATTTT. Its translation: CAWSVFRTDTQYF.